The rows below give T cell receptor beta chains drawn from one sample of a study of Ad26.COV2.S vaccination and SARS-CoV-2 variants. Sequencing was performed with immunoSEQ multiplex PCR; in TCRdb, only in-frame clones are kept and a portion is missing. The sample yields about 320,000 clones, approximately 86% seen once. This specimen consisted of peripheral blood, obtained in a trial of Ad26.COV2.S vaccine versus placebo. The receptors originated from a person aged 18-65 years who received the Ad26.COV2.S COVID-19 vaccine or a placebo. CDR3s include the opening cysteine and the closing phenylalanine or tryptophan. The D gene is left open where the match is weak. Not every row has a clone size; where given, it reads once, few, many or a size class.

clone size: once; V gene: TRBV6-6; J gene: TRBJ2-2; D gene: .; CDR3 protein: CASSYNREGELFF; CDR3 DNA: TGTGCCAGCAGTTACAACAGGGAGGGGGAGCTGTTTTTT
clone size: .; V gene: TRBV5-5; J gene: TRBJ1-2; D gene: .; CDR3 protein: CASSSSGLIFAGYTF; CDR3 DNA: TGTGCCAGCAGCTCCTCCGGACTGATATTTGCTGGTTACACCTTC
clone size: .; V gene: TRBV27; J gene: TRBJ1-6; D gene: TRBD1; CDR3 protein: CASKNRGYYNSPLHF; CDR3 DNA: TGTGCCAGCAAAAACAGGGGGTACTATAATTCACCCCTCCACTTT
clone size: once; V gene: TRBV5-4; J gene: TRBJ2-3; D gene: .; CDR3 protein: CASSSRSHGTDTQYF; CDR3 DNA: TGTGCCAGCAGCTCGAGATCCCACGGGACAGATACGCAGTATTTT
clone size: .; V gene: TRBV5-1; J gene: TRBJ2-1; D gene: .; CDR3 protein: CASSLAVGGPYNEQFF; CDR3 DNA: TGCGCCAGCAGCTTGGCCGTCGGGGGACCCTACAATGAGCAGTTCTTC
clone size: .; V gene: TRBV18; J gene: TRBJ1-1; D gene: .; CDR3 protein: CASSPRRDDTEAFF; CDR3 DNA: TGTGCCAGCTCACCACGCAGGGACGACACTGAAGCTTTCTTT
clone size: .; V gene: TRBV9; J gene: TRBJ1-1; D gene: TRBD1; CDR3 protein: CASSVGQGTEAFF; CDR3 DNA: TGTGCCAGCAGCGTAGGACAGGGTACTGAAGCTTTCTTT
clone size: .; V gene: TRBV15; J gene: TRBJ1-6; D gene: .; CDR3 protein: CATSRDRGTNSPLHF; CDR3 DNA: TGTGCCACCAGCAGAGATCGCGGGACTAATTCACCCCTCCACTTT
clone size: .; V gene: TRBV7-2; J gene: TRBJ1-1; D gene: .; CDR3 protein: CASSPFYGTEAFF; CDR3 DNA: TGTGCCAGCAGCCCCTTTTACGGCACTGAAGCTTTCTTT
clone size: .; V gene: TRBV4-1; J gene: TRBJ2-1; D gene: TRBD2; CDR3 protein: CASSQDSRLAGGNEQFF; CDR3 DNA: TGCGCCAGCAGCCAAGATAGTCGTTTAGCGGGGGGTAATGAGCAGTTCTTC
clone size: .; V gene: TRBV5-4; J gene: TRBJ2-5; D gene: TRBD1; CDR3 protein: CASSLQGQGLWTQYF; CDR3 DNA: TGTGCCAGCAGCTTGCAGGGACAGGGGTTGTGGACCCAGTACTTC
clone size: .; V gene: TRBV9; J gene: TRBJ2-1; D gene: TRBD2; CDR3 protein: CASSVAPGGGGLNLQFF; CDR3 DNA: TGTGCCAGCAGCGTAGCCCCGGGGGGGGGCGGCCTGAATTTGCAGTTCTTC
clone size: .; V gene: TRBV4-2; J gene: TRBJ2-5; D gene: .; CDR3 protein: CASSQDPAGTQYF; CDR3 DNA: TGTGCCAGCAGCCAAGACCCGGCGGGGACCCAGTACTTC
clone size: .; V gene: TRBV6-2/TRBV6-3; J gene: TRBJ2-2; D gene: TRBD1; CDR3 protein: CASSYPLGTGGDTGELFF; CDR3 DNA: TGTGCCAGCAGTTACCCATTAGGGACAGGGGGCGACACCGGGGAGCTGTTTTTT
clone size: .; V gene: TRBV7-9; J gene: TRBJ1-2; D gene: .; CDR3 protein: CASLQDGSPTDYGYTF; CDR3 DNA: TGTGCCAGCCTTCAGGACGGGTCCCCTACGGACTATGGCTACACCTTC
clone size: .; V gene: TRBV18; J gene: TRBJ1-2; D gene: .; CDR3 protein: CASSPGVDYGYTF; CDR3 DNA: TGTGCCAGCTCACCAGGGGTAGACTATGGCTACACCTTC
clone size: .; V gene: TRBV3-1/TRBV3-2; J gene: TRBJ1-2; D gene: .; CDR3 protein: CASSQVRALNYGYTF; CDR3 DNA: TGTGCCAGCAGCCAAGTCAGGGCCCTCAACTATGGCTACACCTTC
clone size: .; V gene: TRBV7-2; J gene: TRBJ1-1; D gene: .; CDR3 protein: CASSLAITGGSTEAFF; CDR3 DNA: TGTGCCAGCAGCTTAGCTATTACCGGGGGAAGTACTGAAGCTTTCTTT
clone size: few; V gene: TRBV6-2/TRBV6-3; J gene: TRBJ2-3; D gene: TRBD2; CDR3 protein: CASSYSGGATDTQYF; CDR3 DNA: TGTGCCAGCAGTTATAGCGGGGGGGCCACAGATACGCAGTATTTT
clone size: .; V gene: TRBV7-9; J gene: TRBJ2-1; D gene: TRBD2; CDR3 protein: CASSLASGLGQFF; CDR3 DNA: TGTGCCAGCAGCTTAGCGTCAGGACTAGGACAGTTCTTC
clone size: .; V gene: TRBV2; J gene: TRBJ1-1; D gene: .; CDR3 protein: CASSLGFEAFF; CDR3 DNA: TGTGCCAGCAGCCTGGGGTTTGAAGCTTTCTTT
clone size: few; V gene: TRBV4-1; J gene: TRBJ1-2; D gene: .; CDR3 protein: CASSLQPGRDWTGYTF; CDR3 DNA: TGCGCCAGCAGCCTTCAACCGGGACGGGACTGGACCGGCTACACCTTC
clone size: .; V gene: TRBV3-1/TRBV3-2; J gene: TRBJ2-3; D gene: TRBD2; CDR3 protein: CASSQRTSRTQYF; CDR3 DNA: TGTGCCAGCAGCCAACGGACTAGCCGTACGCAGTATTTT
clone size: .; V gene: TRBV27; J gene: TRBJ1-4; D gene: .; CDR3 protein: CASSFLVDEKLFF; CDR3 DNA: TGTGCCAGCAGTTTTTTGGTAGATGAAAAACTGTTTTTT
clone size: .; V gene: TRBV7-8; J gene: TRBJ1-2; D gene: .; CDR3 protein: CASSPGTFNYGYTF; CDR3 DNA: TGTGCCAGCAGCCCGGGGACTTTTAACTATGGCTACACCTTC
clone size: .; V gene: TRBV9; J gene: TRBJ2-1; D gene: TRBD1; CDR3 protein: CASSVQGARDEQFF; CDR3 DNA: TGTGCCAGCAGCGTTCAGGGGGCCCGGGATGAGCAGTTCTTC
clone size: .; V gene: TRBV14; J gene: TRBJ2-5; D gene: .; CDR3 protein: CASSPWTQETQYF; CDR3 DNA: TGTGCCAGCAGCCCGTGGACTCAGGAGACCCAGTACTTC
clone size: .; V gene: TRBV18; J gene: TRBJ2-2; D gene: .; CDR3 protein: CASSPGLGGELFF; CDR3 DNA: TGTGCCAGCTCACCAGGGCTCGGCGGGGAGCTGTTTTTT
clone size: .; V gene: TRBV4-1; J gene: TRBJ2-7; D gene: .; CDR3 protein: CASSQALSSSYEQYF; CDR3 DNA: TGCGCCAGCAGCCAAGCTCTGTCGAGCTCCTACGAGCAGTACTTC
clone size: .; V gene: TRBV9; J gene: TRBJ1-1; D gene: .; CDR3 protein: CATSTGPNTEAFF; CDR3 DNA: TGTGCCACCTCGACTGGCCCGAACACTGAAGCTTTCTTT
clone size: .; V gene: TRBV5-1; J gene: TRBJ1-3; D gene: .; CDR3 protein: CASSLQGSVDTIYF; CDR3 DNA: TGCGCCAGCAGCTTACAGGGTTCGGTCGACACCATATATTTT
clone size: few; V gene: TRBV7-9; J gene: TRBJ1-1; D gene: .; CDR3 protein: CASSFGGKTEAFF; CDR3 DNA: TGTGCCAGCAGCTTCGGCGGAAAGACTGAAGCTTTCTTT
clone size: .; V gene: TRBV5-6; J gene: TRBJ1-4; D gene: .; CDR3 protein: CASSLSVWGQDEKLFF; CDR3 DNA: TGTGCCAGCAGCTTGTCGGTTTGGGGGCAGGATGAAAAACTGTTTTTT